The 14 T cell receptor beta chains below all came from one sample that was sequenced in a study of T cells in localized non-small cell lung cancer (TCRdb year 2020). Library preparation was by the immunoSEQ multiplex PCR assay. The clones in this table, taken by TCRdb from immuneACCESS, are in-frame only. Not every clone is retained; where verified, under half of the shortfall comes from an unresolved V gene, and the cause of the rest is unknown. Within this sample are some 85,000 clones, with 60% to 85% of them counted one time only. The top ten clonotypes cover around 21% of the sample. Sequences were derived from PBMCs, sampled before any cancer treatment. The receptors stem from a man aged 40 to 70 with stage II squamous cell lung carcinoma.

The chain carries TRBV10-1 and TRBJ2-3; 14 bases line up with TRBD2. The CDR3 has 18 residues. V lost 1 base, J lost 4 bases, and 7 bases stayed unmatched. The germline V gene encodes CDR1 WNHNN and CDR2 SYGVQD (reference sequence). CDR3: CASSELPGLAGESDTQYF. Here the CDR3 DNA reads TGCGCCAGCAGTGAGTTGCCGGGACTAGCGGGAGAGTCAGATACGCAGTATTTT.

V is TRBV2 and J is TRBJ2-7; D tentatively fits TRBD1 or TRBD2 (5 bases each). Trimming cost V 8 bases and J 3 bases, with 14 bases left between them. Germline values: CDR1 SNHLY, CDR2 FYNNEI. There are 13 residues in the CDR3. This CDR3 reads CASLQAGNYEQYF. CDR3 nucleotide sequence: TGTGCCAGCCTACAGGCGGGCAACTACGAGCAGTACTTC.

The chain uses TRBV19 and TRBJ2-1; TRBD2 matches at 14 bases. With 9 bases clipped from V and 7 bases from J, the junction kept 5 bases outside the gene matches. From germline, CDR1 is LNHDA and CDR2 SQIVND (reference sequence). The CDR3 is 14 residues long. In DNA, the CDR3 is TGTGCCAGCGGGACTAGCGGGAGCAGTAATGAGCAGTTCTTC. Its translation: CASGTSGSSNEQFF.

In its sample, this clone was seen a few times. This chain joins TRBV6-1 and TRBJ2-7; no clear D gene. Germline V lookup: CDR1 MNHNS, CDR2 SASEGT. There are 13 residues in the CDR3. V dropped 4 bases and J dropped 4 bases, with 11 bases sitting between them. The CDR3 sequence is CASSAYQGYEQYF. The CDR3 coding sequence is TGTGCCAGCAGTGCTTATCAAGGTTACGAGCAGTACTTC.

In this sample, this clone turned up a few times. This sequence joins TRBV11-2 and TRBJ1-6; tentative D call: TRBD1 (5 bases). Germline CDR1 reads SGHAT; CDR2 reads FQNNGV. CDR3 length equals 13 residues. The V and J ends lost 8 bases and 7 bases respectively, with 12 bases between them. DNA of the CDR3: TGTGCCAGCGGTGAGGGACGGAATTCACCCCTCCACTTT. Translation gives CASGEGRNSPLHF.

For the CDR3, the DNA is TGTGCCACCAGCAGAGATACGGCGGGTTTACCCTACGAGCAGTACTTC. Protein sequence: CATSRDTAGLPYEQYF. This chain links TRBV15 with TRBJ2-7; D may be TRBD2 (5 bases). The CDR3 contains 16 residues. Trimming took off 0 bases at V and 2 bases at J, with 14 bases between the two ends. Germline CDR1 and CDR2: LNHNV and YYDKDF (reference sequence).

Turning to this clone: The germline gene is not matched at one end of the junction; a read error may be the cause. The chain couples TRBV7-7 to TRBJ2-3, with D unresolved. The CDR3 loop spans 15 amino acids. CDR1 is SSHAT and CDR2 is FNYEAQ in the germline V gene (reference sequence). The CDR3 coding sequence is TGTGCTAGCAGCTTGGAGCCAGCTAGCACAGATACGCAGTATTTT. This sequence encodes CASSLEPASTDTQYF.

The V call is TRBV19, the J call TRBJ1-6, with a weak D call TRBD1 (5 bases). V lost 7 bases and J 8 bases, leaving 15 bases between the germline ends. There are 14 residues in the CDR3. In germline, CDR1 is LNHDA, CDR2 SQIVND (reference sequence). The CDR3 sequence: CASTTGGMDSPLHF. The CDR3 DNA reads TGTGCCAGTACAACGGGGGGTATGGATTCACCCCTCCACTTT. The entire variable domain, with the rest obtained from reference TRBV19 and TRBJ1-6, is as follows: DGGITQSPKYLFRKEGQNVTLSCEQNLNHDAMYWYRQDPGQGLRLIYYSQIVNDFQKGDIAEGYSVSREKKESFPLTVTSAQKNPTAFYLCASTTGGMDSPLHFGNGTRLTVT.

This chain connects TRBV10-3 to TRBJ2-1; 11 bases line up with TRBD1. CDR1 and CDR2 (germline): ENHRY, SYGVKD. The CDR3 spans 13 residues. V lost 6 bases to trimming and J lost 7 bases; unmatched junction nucleotides: 2. The CDR3 is CAIRDRGRNEQFF. CDR3 coding DNA: TGTGCCATCAGGGACAGGGGGCGAAATGAGCAGTTCTTC.

This chain connects TRBV28 to TRBJ2-5; 12 bases match TRBD2. V was clipped by 3 bases and J by 0 bases; unmatched bases: 8. The CDR3 is 18 residues long. Germline CDR1 is MDHEN and CDR2 is SYDVKM. This chain's CDR3 is CASSLGGLAGPYQETQYF. For the CDR3, the DNA is TGTGCCAGCAGTTTGGGAGGACTAGCGGGACCATACCAAGAGACCCAGTACTTC.

The chain uses TRBV28 and TRBJ2-7; TRBD1 matches at 7 bases. With 6 bases clipped from V and 1 base from J, the junction kept 6 bases outside the gene matches. This CDR3 region has 14 residues. Germline V gene data show CDR1 as MDHEN and CDR2 as SYDVKM. Here the CDR3 DNA reads TGTGCCAGCAGGACGGCAGGGGGATCCTACGAGCAGTACTTC. It yields the protein CASRTAGGSYEQYF.

This CDR3 reads CASYGLGTGGPTYEQYF. The CDR3 coding sequence is TGTGCCAGCTACGGACTGGGGACAGGGGGCCCAACCTACGAGCAGTACTTC. The chain joins TRBV18 to TRBJ2-7; TRBD1 matches at 12 bases. J was trimmed by 2 bases and V by 7 bases; bases with no gene match: 12. CDR1 is KGHSH, CDR2 LQKENI, per germline. The CDR3 sequence is 17 residues long.

The chain employs TRBV5-4 and TRBJ2-3; 10 nucleotides align to TRBD2. The CDR3 length is 16 residues. The germline V gene encodes CDR1 SGHNT and CDR2 YYREEE (reference sequence). V trimming: 3 bases; J trimming: 5 bases; junction bases outside the gene matches: 9. The CDR3 here is CASSSPPSGGGDTQYF. CDR3 in DNA: TGTGCCAGCAGCTCCCCTCCTAGCGGGGGTGGAGATACGCAGTATTTT.

V usage is TRBV2 and J usage is TRBJ2-7; a possible D gene is TRBD2 (5 bases). The germline V and J ends were trimmed by 7 bases and 3 bases, with 10 bases remaining between them. The germline V gene encodes CDR1 SNHLY and CDR2 FYNNEI. This CDR3 has 12 residues. CDR3 residues: CASISEGYEQYF. The CDR3, as DNA: TGTGCCAGCATCTCCGAGGGCTACGAGCAGTACTTC.